This TCR beta chain is from a study of blood T cell repertoires in COVID-19. Study-wide background: The study drew acute and convalescent COVID-19 samples from the United States, Italy and Spain. Nucleic acid was either cDNA or gDNA, and it came from T cells, B-cell-depleted T cells, or PBMCs.

CDR3 size: 14 residues. Germline assignment: CDR1 MNHEY and CDR2 SVGAGI. V was pared by 2 bases and J by 6 bases, with 3 bases of the junction left unmatched. Authors' methods: Amplification from reference gene primers served as the basis for estimated nucleated cell counts. Profiling relied on immunoSEQ multiplex PCR, and the TCRdb table lists in-frame clones only, not all of them. V and J calls and clone size are those listed in that table; D and trimming were worked out from the DNA. In the table there are more than 200,000 clones, 84% of which are singletons. This clonotype originated in a man aged 55-75 years with acute or convalescent COVID-19. Sequenced input: peripheral blood. J is TRBJ1-5 and V is TRBV6-5; TRBD1 agrees at 8 bases. CDR3 region: CASSYRTGFQPQHF. The DNA for the CDR3 is TGTGCCAGCAGTTACAGGACAGGGTTTCAGCCCCAGCATTTT.